This T cell receptor beta chain was identified in a study of regulatory T cells in long-lasting Graves disease. This CDR3 is 15 amino acids long. Germline-derived CDR1 and CDR2 are MNHEY and SVGAGI. The authors built TCR beta libraries using iRepertoire HTBI primers and Arm-PCR of CDR3 regions. MiXCR was run by TCRdb on the multiplex PCR reads, yielding one entry per CDR3 protein. The sample yields 450,000 to 600,000 distinct CDR3 sequences, approximately 13% seen once. Indicated time point: newly diagnosed GD, antithyroid drugs for less than 3 months. After RNA was extracted from PBMCs, the TCR library was made from it. In regard to this clonotype: Sequence at one end of the junction differs from germline and may be a read error.

These sequences were also reported in another study, on T cells in Graves' hyperthyroidism and ophthalmopathy. That investigation notes: When ophthalmopathy did not progress within 18 months, Graves' hyperthyroidism was considered stable. Exclusion followed for patients with uncontrolled infection, other autoimmune disease, pregnancy or lactation. The model's output predicted ophthalmopathy at a median of around 6.9 months prior to onset.

Sample: peripheral blood mononuclear cells (PBMCs), taken at new diagnosis, from a patient treated with antithyroid drugs. This chain uses TRBV6-5 with TRBJ2-1, with 9 bases lining up with TRBD2. This receptor was taken from a young man with Graves disease. CDR3 residues: CASSYSGSSYNEQSF. The CDR3 region has the DNA TGTGCCAGCAGTTATAGCGGGAGTTCCTACAATGAGCAGTCCTTC.